The rows below give T cell receptor beta chains drawn from one sample of a study of immune characterization of retroperitoneal liposarcoma. From the PCR reads, TCRdb called clonotypes with MiXCR, one entry per CDR3 protein. The data hold approximately 10,000 distinct CDR3 sequences, with about 25% observed a single time. Sequencing input: blood. The receptors come from a male donor with retroperitoneal liposarcoma. CDR3s include the opening cysteine and the closing phenylalanine or tryptophan. Each record gives: V gene, J gene, CDR3 protein.

>TRBV6-1|TRBJ1-1
CATGDRVVNTEAFF
>TRBV12-3/TRBV12-4|TRBJ2-1
CASSLAGGVNEQFF
>TRBV3-1|TRBJ2-5
CASSQAYWQVGETQYF
>TRBV6-1|TRBJ1-1
CASQLGTLKAFF
>TRBV5-1|TRBJ1-2
CASSPKVRGRNYGYTF
>TRBV6-6|TRBJ2-6
CASSYSGRGANVLTF
>TRBV27|TRBJ2-1
CASSPRGRAYEQFF
>TRBV5-3|TRBJ2-5
CARSFSGPKQETQYF
>TRBV29-1|TRBJ1-1
CTSSPGNTEAFF
>TRBV6-1|TRBJ2-5
CASKDGGRGEQYF
>TRBV6-5|TRBJ2-5
CASSPGLGGETQYF
>TRBV29-1|TRBJ1-2
CSVGTGSNYGYTF
>TRBV6-6|TRBJ2-3
CASSPGTFHYF
>TRBV23-1|TRBJ1-6
CASSQPGNNSPLHF
>TRBV6-1|TRBJ1-5
CASSFDRDRNQPQHF
>TRBV27|TRBJ2-2
CASSFLGSSSGELFF
>TRBV12-3/TRBV12-4|TRBJ2-2
CASRASNTGELFF
>TRBV25-1|TRBJ1-5
CASSGGGRRYGVGNQPQHF
>TRBV5-5|TRBJ2-1
CASSLTGPYRPNEQFF
>TRBV6-1|.
CASSQSPGTTYEQYF
>TRBV6-1|TRBJ1-5
CASSWERGQPQHF
>TRBV6-1|TRBJ2-3
CASSTLADTDTQYF
>TRBV5-1|TRBJ2-2
CASSLTGMPANTGELFF
>TRBV7-3|TRBJ2-3
CASSLIPLSGSGGALTDTQYF
>TRBV6-1|TRBJ2-1
CASSEAGEQFF
>TRBV4-1|TRBJ1-5
CASSQEPGQNQPQHF
>TRBV5-6|TRBJ2-3
CASSLRQSKDTQYF
>TRBV4-1|TRBJ2-5
CASSQEGTSGGKTQYF
>TRBV6-1|TRBJ2-3
CASSEERGGGADTQYF
>TRBV27|TRBJ2-1
CASSLAGEYNEQFF
>TRBV6-1|.
CASSEGLGGETQYF
>TRBV11-2|TRBJ1-2
CASSWGSGSPYGYTF
>TRBV6-1|TRBJ2-7
CASSEAYGRDEQYF
>TRBV7-2|TRBJ2-1
CASSRISGGAKNEQFF
>TRBV20-1|TRBJ1-1
CSARFWSEAFF
>TRBV3-1|TRBJ1-3
CASSQDHPRGISGNTIYF
>TRBV6-5|TRBJ2-7
CASQGSGSSSYEQYF
>TRBV6-1|TRBJ2-3
CASRPRTVSTDTQYF
>TRBV11-3|TRBJ1-6
CASRTGPSNSPLHF
>TRBV12-3/TRBV12-4|TRBJ1-2
CASLPQGYNYGYTF
>TRBV6-6|TRBJ2-4
CASSYSRSSKNIQYF
>TRBV11-3|TRBJ2-5
CASSPGGGGKGETQYF
>TRBV6-1|.
CASRGPQPETQYF
>TRBV11-3|TRBJ2-1
CASSPRVQFF
>TRBV4-1|TRBJ2-3
CASSARTSSTDTQYF
>TRBV6-1|TRBJ1-6
CASSEVPVNSPLHF
>TRBV6-4|TRBJ2-3
CASSERGGSTDTQYF
>TRBV4-1|TRBJ2-3
CASSQAPPRGGSTDTQYF
>TRBV4-1|TRBJ2-1
CASSQDLVGGDPEYF
>TRBV6-5|TRBJ1-1
CASSYSKGVLMNTEAFF
>TRBV12-3/TRBV12-4|TRBJ1-2
CASSPMWPSKNYGYTF
>TRBV10-3|TRBJ1-5
CATAQTGPNPQHF
>TRBV6-5|.
CASREGLAGYEQYF
>TRBV29-1|TRBJ1-1
CSVSLGLNTEAFF
>TRBV6-4|TRBJ2-3
CASSLSGGEGDTQYF
>TRBV6-1|TRBJ2-5
CASSESSGAYQETQYF
>TRBV6-5|TRBJ2-2
CASSYRQGRLAGELFF